The text below deals with one TCR beta chain. The antigen is not known. The V and J ends lost 5 bases and 3 bases respectively, with 11 bases between them. The germline gives CDR1 MNHEY, CDR2 SMNVEV (reference sequence). The CDR3 is 13 residues long. This specimen belongs to a study of cytomegalovirus exposure and HLA in healthy donors. Study details: Ancestry clustering placed roughly four fifths of several hundred genotyped donors in the Caucasian-associated cluster.

Use of 60 Vbeta and 13 Jbeta primers characterized the PCR. Sequenced by immunoSEQ multiplex PCR; TCRdb stores in-frame clones only, minus some. The table lists over 150,000 clones, less than 85% of them singletons. The study's findings and limits: A reported reduction in N-insertions relative to the 666-donor mean was seen in an Asian-associated ancestry cluster in a later analysis. Accurate HLA-A and HLA-B prediction from TCR beta sequences was reported for most subjects. In a later analysis, TCR beta V- and J-gene trimming showed a link to a missense DCLRE1C variant.

Material: PBMCs. The clonotype originates from a man in his 60s in good health and CMV-seronegative. V and J are TRBV27 and TRBJ2-7, with D possibly TRBD1 on 7 matching bases. In DNA, the CDR3 is TGTGCCAGCAGTGCAGGGGGGAGCTACGAGCAGTACTTC. This codes for CASSAGGSYEQYF.